One sample yielded the 23 T cell receptor beta chains listed below, sequenced in a study of beta chain features in type 1 diabetes. The antigens for these receptors are not known. Whole-study findings and limits: TCRB CDR3s were moderately but significantly shorter in Type 1 diabetes patients in all four CD4+ subsets.

The investigators reverse transcribed all of the isolated RNA, so they sequenced expressed TCRB transcripts. Repertoires were generated with immunoSEQ multiplex PCR, while TCRdb's copy carries only in-frame clones and drops some. The sample holds about 25,000 clones, over 65% seen once. Sequenced sample: stem cell memory CD4+ T cells from blood. These receptors were collected from a woman in her 40s with type 1 diabetes.

The genes are TRBV6-5 and TRBJ2-4, with TRBD2 as a possible D gene (5 bases). The V and J ends lost 6 bases and 8 bases respectively, with 14 bases between them. Per the germline V gene, CDR1 is MNHEY and CDR2 is SVGAGI. The CDR3 totals 13 residues. The CDR3 is CASSPTSYHIQYF. CDR3 nucleotides: TGTGCCAGCAGCCCCACTAGTTACCACATTCAGTACTTC.

This chain connects TRBV29-1 to TRBJ1-1, with D maybe TRBD1 (5 bases). Germline V CDR1 and CDR2: SQVTM, ANQGSEA. Between the trimmed V and J ends, which lost 1 base and 0 bases, there was a span of 6 bases. The CDR3 is 13 residues long. The CDR3 reads CSVEGQMNTEAFF. CDR3 nucleotides: TGCAGCGTTGAAGGACAGATGAACACTGAAGCTTTCTTT.

The V gene is TRBV6-1, the J gene TRBJ2-5, with D perhaps matching TRBD2 (7 bases). CDR3 length: 12 amino acids. CDR1 MNHNS and CDR2 SASEGT come from the germline V gene. Trimming removed 8 bases from V and 9 bases from J, with 16 bases in between. CDR3 residues: CASPGGPGAQYF. The CDR3 coding sequence is TGTGCCAGCCCCGGGGGGCCCGGGGCCCAGTACTTC.

The chain couples TRBV28 to TRBJ2-1; D may be TRBD2 (6 bases). Trimming stripped 3 bases from V and 7 bases from J, with 16 bases between. CDR1 MDHEN and CDR2 SYDVKM come from the germline V gene. CDR3 size: 15 residues. The CDR3 DNA reads as TGTGCCAGCAGTTTTTACGGGGTTAGCGGTAATGAGCAGTTCTTC. Its translation: CASSFYGVSGNEQFF.

J is TRBJ2-1 and V is TRBV7-8; the D is unclear. This CDR3 is built from 16 residues. The germline gives CDR1 SGHVS, CDR2 FQNEAQ. V shed 4 bases and J shed 9 bases, with 22 bases lying between them. The CDR3 region is CASSSDTTRVPFEQFF. CDR3 nucleotides: TGTGCCAGCAGCTCAGATACTACCCGGGTACCATTTGAGCAGTTCTTC.

CDR3 sequence (DNA): TGTGCCAGCAGCTCCCCGGCTAGCTCCTACGAGCAGTACTTC. Translated, it gives CASSSPASSYEQYF. This rearrangement joins TRBV28 to TRBJ2-7; D remains unclear. The CDR3 runs to 14 residues. Germline V gives CDR1 MDHEN, CDR2 SYDVKM. Trimming took off 6 bases at V and 0 bases at J, with 12 bases between the two ends.

In this sample, this clone turned up once. The V call is TRBV7-3, the J call TRBJ1-1; possibly TRBD1 for D (6 bases). The CDR3 is 16 residues long. The ends were cut back, 4 bases at V and 6 bases at J, with 21 bases in the middle. Germline assignment: CDR1 SGHTA and CDR2 FQGTGA. CDR3 sequence (DNA): TGTGCCAGCAGCTCCAGCCAACAGGGAGGGAGCGCTGAAGCTTTCTTT. This translates into CASSSSQQGGSAEAFF.

V is TRBV28 and J is TRBJ2-1, with 7 bases fitting TRBD2. V was clipped by 6 bases and J by 0 bases; unmatched bases: 5. Germline-derived CDR1 and CDR2 are MDHEN and SYDVKM. The CDR3 loop spans 15 amino acids. The CDR3 is CASRRAGISYNEQFF. CDR3 coding DNA: TGTGCCAGCAGACGAGCGGGGATCTCCTACAATGAGCAGTTCTTC.

The chain couples TRBV27 to TRBJ1-1, with 10 bases aligning to TRBD1. Germline lookup yields CDR1 MNHEY and CDR2 SMNVEV (reference sequence). The length of the CDR3 is 14 residues. J lost 5 bases, V lost 5 bases, and 5 bases had no gene match. The CDR3 sequence is CASSVRTGGTEAFF. The CDR3 DNA reads as TGTGCCAGCAGTGTTCGGACAGGGGGGACTGAAGCTTTCTTT.

The rearrangement links TRBV4-1 to TRBJ1-2, with TRBD1 identical over 9 bases. This CDR3 is built from 16 residues. The V gene end was trimmed by 0 bases and the J gene end by 5 bases; junction bases not matched to a gene: 7. Germline V lookup: CDR1 MGHRA, CDR2 YSYEKL. CDR3 DNA sequence: TGCGCCAGCAGCCAAGATCCCTCGACAGGGGGTTATGGCTACACCTTC. This codes for CASSQDPSTGGYGYTF.

The chain recombines TRBV10-3 with TRBJ1-1; the D is unclear. The germline CDR1 and CDR2 sequences are ENHRY and SYGVKD. The CDR3 runs 13 residues. V shed 5 bases and J shed 1 base, with 8 bases lying between them. CDR3 amino acids: CAISSNTNTEAFF. The DNA for the CDR3 is TGTGCCATCAGTTCGAACACGAACACTGAAGCTTTCTTT.

This clone has a handful of counts. The chain joins TRBV14 to TRBJ2-2; 7 positions match TRBD1. Germline V gene data show CDR1 as SGHDN and CDR2 as FVKESK. The CDR3 is made up of 16 amino acids. Trimming took 4 bases from V and 7 from J; bases not matched to a gene: 12. The CDR3 nucleotides read TGTGCCAGCAGCCCTACCTGGACAGGAAAGGGCGGGGAGCTGTTTTTT. Its translation: CASSPTWTGKGGELFF.

This rearrangement joins TRBV6-6 to TRBJ2-5; 7 bases align to TRBD1. V was pared by 3 bases and J by 2 bases, with 6 bases of the junction left unmatched. This CDR3 is built from 15 residues. CDR1 is MNHNY, CDR2 SVGAGI, per germline (reference sequence). The CDR3 sequence: CASSYSTGQQETQYF. The CDR3 DNA sequence: TGTGCCAGCAGTTATTCGACAGGGCAGCAAGAGACCCAGTACTTC.

The chain links TRBV5-1 to TRBJ1-1; a weak D match, TRBD1 (6 bases). Trimming left V 2 bases short and J 6 bases short, with 14 bases between. The germline CDR1 and CDR2 sequences are SGHRS and YFSETQ. The length of the CDR3 is 14 residues. The CDR3 DNA sequence: TGCGCCAGCAGCTTATGGACAGTGCCATCTGAAGCTTTCTTT. This translates into CASSLWTVPSEAFF.

The chain has TRBV7-2 and TRBJ2-3; TRBD1 matches at 8 bases. The germline gives CDR1 SGHTA, CDR2 FQGNSA. After removal of 5 bases from V and 3 bases from J, the junction contained 7 bases not matched to a gene. This CDR3 spans 15 amino acids. The CDR3 here is CASSATGARTDTQYF. The CDR3 nucleotides are TGTGCCAGCAGCGCGACAGGGGCGCGGACAGATACGCAGTATTTT.

The chain has TRBV5-1 and TRBJ2-3; a possible D gene is TRBD1 (6 bases). Trimming left V 0 bases short and J 1 base short, with 15 bases between. Germline assignment: CDR1 SGHRS and CDR2 YFSETQ. The CDR3 is made up of 17 amino acids. The CDR3 spells CASSLDYGTSGTDTQYF. DNA for the CDR3: TGCGCCAGCAGCTTGGATTACGGGACATCAGGCACAGATACGCAGTATTTT.

J is TRBJ2-6 and V is TRBV19; TRBD2 might be the D (5 bases). The V gene's germline CDR1 is LNHDA and CDR2 SQIVND (reference sequence). Trimming stripped 9 bases from V and 0 bases from J, with 15 bases between. The CDR3 has 16 amino acids. CDR3 DNA sequence: TGTGCCAGCAAAGGCGGACTGATCTCTGGGGCCAACGTCCTGACTTTC. This codes for CASKGGLISGANVLTF.

This chain uses TRBV29-1 with TRBJ2-1; possible D gene TRBD1, 5 bases. Trimming pared 5 bases from V and 9 bases from J, leaving 20 bases between. The germline V gene encodes CDR1 SQVTM and CDR2 ANQGSEA. The CDR3 extends over 14 amino acids. The CDR3 reads CSVSFTTGYLEQFF. The CDR3 DNA sequence: TGCAGCGTTTCCTTTACCACAGGTTACCTTGAGCAGTTCTTC.

The chain employs TRBV6-1 and TRBJ1-3, with unresolved D. Germline V CDR1 and CDR2: MNHNS, SASEGT. The CDR3 consists of 14 residues. Between the trimmed V and J ends, which lost 2 bases and 4 bases, there was a span of 9 bases. This CDR3 reads CASSERGFGNTIYF. CDR3 in DNA: TGTGCCAGCAGTGAACGAGGGTTCGGAAACACCATATATTTT.

This clone was counted between two and nine times. The chain uses TRBV4-3 and TRBJ1-6; D uncertain. Germline V gene sequence: CDR1 LGHNA, CDR2 YSLEER. V shed 2 bases and J shed 0 bases, with 14 bases lying between them. CDR3 size: 18 residues. In DNA form, the CDR3 reads TGCGCCAGCAGCCAAAACACCGACTCTGGCTCCTATAATTCACCCCTCCACTTT. As protein: CASSQNTDSGSYNSPLHF.

The chain couples TRBV5-4 to TRBJ2-7, with TRBD1 matching 11 bases. The junction had 3 bases not matched to a gene; V was cut back by 2 bases and J by 2 bases. There are 15 residues in the CDR3. Germline V gene lookup returns CDR1 SGHNT and CDR2 YYREEE (reference sequence). The CDR3 bases are TGTGCCAGCAGCTTAGGGACAGGGGGGCCCTACGAGCAGTACTTC. It specifies CASSLGTGGPYEQYF.

The V and J genes are TRBV2 and TRBJ1-3; D unresolved. The V gene lost 4 bases and the J gene lost 0 bases, with 7 bases spanning the gap. The germline V gene has CDR1 SNHLY and CDR2 FYNNEI. CDR3 size: 14 residues. The CDR3 nucleotides read TGTGCCAGCAGTGGAGGAGTCTCTGGAAACACCATATATTTT. Its translation: CASSGGVSGNTIYF. Supplemented by reference TRBV2 and TRBJ1-3, the full variable domain reads EPEVTQTPSHQVTQMGQEVILRCVPISNHLYFYWYRQILGQKVEFLVSFYNNEISEKSEIFDDQFSVERPDGSNFTLKIRSTKLEDSAMYFCASSGGVSGNTIYFGEGSWLTVV.

This clone was seen just once. The chain couples TRBV5-4 to TRBJ1-1, with unresolved D. The CDR3 consists of 12 residues. Between the trimmed V and J ends, which lost 4 bases and 8 bases, there was a span of 12 bases. The germline V gene has CDR1 SGHNT and CDR2 YYREEE (reference sequence). CDR3 region: CASSPGRREAFF. The CDR3 coding sequence is TGTGCCAGCAGCCCCGGGAGGAGGGAAGCTTTCTTT.